Shown below are 15 T cell receptor beta chains from a single sample sequenced in a study of blood T cell repertoires in COVID-19 (dated by TCRdb to 2018 to 2020). Preparation of the library involved the immunoSEQ multiplex PCR assay. TCRdb took over this immuneACCESS table, retaining in-frame rearrangements with V and J assigned. Such tables are incomplete; in checked studies, under half of the missing clones stem from an unresolved V gene, and the remainder is unexplained. Across this sample there are 250,000 to 300,000 clones, with approximately 91% seen only once. The ten largest clones capture about 2.1% of the sample. Sequencing was performed on PBMCs or T cells enriched from blood (not recorded which). The source is a middle-aged woman with acute COVID-19.

This sequence joins TRBV19 and TRBJ2-1, with a tentative D call TRBD2 (5 bases). Germline V gene lookup returns CDR1 LNHDA and CDR2 SQIVND (reference sequence). The CDR3 is 14 amino acids. Trimming shortened V by 1 base and J by 8 bases, and 12 bases separated the two germline ends. The CDR3 DNA sequence: TGTGCCAGTAGTATAGTAGAGGGTTTCCATGAGCAGTTCTTC. It specifies CASSIVEGFHEQFF.

This chain links TRBV28 with TRBJ1-2, with 8 bases identical to TRBD1. The CDR3 runs to 15 residues. From germline, CDR1 is MDHEN and CDR2 SYDVKM. The junction had 7 bases not matched to a gene; V was cut back by 3 bases and J by 4 bases. The CDR3 nucleotides read TGTGCCAGCAGTTTTCCGACAGGGGCGGTCTATGGCTACACCTTC. It codes for CASSFPTGAVYGYTF.

This chain connects TRBV7-6 to TRBJ1-6; D gene ambiguous. Trimming took 5 bases from V and 10 from J, leaving 9 bases between them. The length of the CDR3 is 12 residues. Germline CDR1 is SGHVS and CDR2 is FNYEAQ. As DNA, the CDR3 is TGTGCCAGCAGCCGAGGGTTCTCACCCCTCCACTTT. Protein sequence: CASSRGFSPLHF.

This rearrangement joins TRBV7-8 to TRBJ1-2, with a weak D call TRBD1 (6 bases). Germline V gene lookup returns CDR1 SGHVS and CDR2 FQNEAQ. V lost 3 bases, J lost 9 bases, and 26 bases lay in between. This CDR3 comprises 17 residues. The CDR3 reads CASSFSQGPAGVASYTF. The CDR3 DNA is TGTGCCAGCAGCTTTTCGCAGGGGCCGGCAGGGGTTGCTAGCTACACCTTC. The full variable domain, completed using reference TRBV7-8 and TRBJ1-2, is GAGVSQSPRYKVAKRGQDVALRCDPISGHVSLFWYQQALGQGPEFLTYFQNEAQLDKSGLPSDRFFAERPEGSVSTLKIQRTQQEDSAVYLCASSFSQGPAGVASYTFGSGTRLTVV.

The chain carries TRBV5-3 and TRBJ1-2, with 7 bases lining up with TRBD1. TRBV5-3 is an ORF for which the function is uncertain. This CDR3 region has 17 residues. With V trimmed by 0 bases and J by 5 bases, 13 bases remained unmatched. CDR3 in DNA: TGTGCCAGAAGCTTGGCTGACAGGGTTGGCCCCCGGTATGGCTACACCTTC. It translates to CARSLADRVGPRYGYTF.

This clone turned up a few times. The chain combines TRBV29-1 with TRBJ2-1; TRBD2 agrees at 9 bases. Trimming cost V 7 bases and J 8 bases; bases outside gene matches: 12. Germline V lookup: CDR1 SQVTM, CDR2 ANQGSEA. This CDR3 contains 14 residues. The CDR3 nucleotides are TGCAGCGCCGCGACGAGCGGGAGGAAATATGAGCAGTTCTTC. Residues: CSAATSGRKYEQFF.

The chain recombines TRBV7-2 with TRBJ2-5; the match to TRBD2 covers 7 bases. The CDR3 covers 15 residues. The ends lost 5 bases at V and 5 bases at J; junction bases unmatched: 11. Germline V gives CDR1 SGHTA, CDR2 FQGNSA. The CDR3 DNA sequence: TGTGCCAGCAGCCCGCGCGGGGGATCAGGCGAGACCCAGTACTTC. Its translation is CASSPRGGSGETQYF.

The J gene is TRBJ2-1, the V gene TRBV12-3 or TRBV12-4; D is possibly TRBD2 (6 bases). The V and J ends lost 6 bases and 6 bases respectively, with 9 bases between them. The CDR3 extends over 12 amino acids. CDR3 protein: CASRRLGNEQFF. The CDR3 coding sequence is TGTGCCAGCAGGCGACTAGGCAATGAGCAGTTCTTC.

The chain uses TRBV28 and TRBJ2-1, with 9 bases identical to TRBD2. Looked up from germline, CDR1 is MDHEN and CDR2 is SYDVKM. The J segment lost 2 bases and the V segment lost 10 bases, leaving 9 bases of the junction unmatched. The CDR3 runs to 15 residues. CDR3 sequence (DNA): TGTGCCACCTGGGGCGGGGGGGTAGCCTACAATGAGCAGTTCTTC. It encodes CATWGGGVAYNEQFF.

The chain joins TRBV27 to TRBJ2-7, with a tentative D call TRBD2 (5 bases). The CDR3 consists of 13 residues. Trimming shortened V by 2 bases and J by 6 bases, and 11 bases separated the two germline ends. The germline V gene has CDR1 MNHEY and CDR2 SMNVEV (reference sequence). Written as DNA, the CDR3 is TGTGCCAGCAGTTTAATGGGAGCAGGCGAGCAGTACTTC. The encoded protein is CASSLMGAGEQYF.

The chain is built from TRBV29-1 and TRBJ1-2, with D tentatively TRBD1 (6 bases). The CDR3 sequence is 12 residues long. Between the trimmed V and J ends, which lost 2 bases and 7 bases, there was a span of 11 bases. Germline V gives CDR1 SQVTM, CDR2 ANQGSEA. The CDR3 here is CSVEQGWGGYTF. DNA for the CDR3: TGCAGCGTTGAACAGGGGTGGGGTGGCTACACCTTC.

V usage is TRBV2 and J usage is TRBJ1-1, with D unresolved. CDR1 is SNHLY and CDR2 is FYNNEI in the germline V gene. Trimming removed 5 bases at V and 8 bases at J, with 9 bases between. CDR3 length: 11 amino acids. The CDR3, as DNA: TGTGCCAGCAGTCGGGTTGGAGAAGCTTTCTTT. Translated, it gives CASSRVGEAFF.

This chain uses TRBV10-3 with TRBJ2-7; D is unresolved. Between the trimmed V and J ends, which lost 6 bases and 3 bases, there was a span of 9 bases. Germline-derived CDR1 and CDR2 are ENHRY and SYGVKD. The CDR3 runs 12 residues. As DNA, the CDR3 is TGTGCCATCAGCCCCTCAGGCTACGAGCAGTACTTC. Amino acid sequence: CAISPSGYEQYF.

This chain joins TRBV4-2 and TRBJ1-2; 9 positions match TRBD1. The CDR3 contains 14 residues. From germline, CDR1 is LGHNA and CDR2 YNFKEQ. The V gene end was trimmed by 4 bases and the J gene end by 8 bases; junction bases not matched to a gene: 8. CDR3 DNA sequence: TGTGCCAGCAGCCCCGAGACAGGGGGGTCGGGCTACACCTTC. This translates into CASSPETGGSGYTF.

V usage is TRBV6-5 and J usage is TRBJ1-2, with 10 bases identical to TRBD1. Germline CDR1 MNHEY, CDR2 SVGAGI. V was pared by 2 bases and J by 5 bases, with 2 bases of the junction left unmatched. This CDR3 spans 14 amino acids. For the CDR3, the DNA is TGTGCCAGCAGTTACGACAGGGGGCGGTATGGCTACACCTTC. Translating it yields CASSYDRGRYGYTF.